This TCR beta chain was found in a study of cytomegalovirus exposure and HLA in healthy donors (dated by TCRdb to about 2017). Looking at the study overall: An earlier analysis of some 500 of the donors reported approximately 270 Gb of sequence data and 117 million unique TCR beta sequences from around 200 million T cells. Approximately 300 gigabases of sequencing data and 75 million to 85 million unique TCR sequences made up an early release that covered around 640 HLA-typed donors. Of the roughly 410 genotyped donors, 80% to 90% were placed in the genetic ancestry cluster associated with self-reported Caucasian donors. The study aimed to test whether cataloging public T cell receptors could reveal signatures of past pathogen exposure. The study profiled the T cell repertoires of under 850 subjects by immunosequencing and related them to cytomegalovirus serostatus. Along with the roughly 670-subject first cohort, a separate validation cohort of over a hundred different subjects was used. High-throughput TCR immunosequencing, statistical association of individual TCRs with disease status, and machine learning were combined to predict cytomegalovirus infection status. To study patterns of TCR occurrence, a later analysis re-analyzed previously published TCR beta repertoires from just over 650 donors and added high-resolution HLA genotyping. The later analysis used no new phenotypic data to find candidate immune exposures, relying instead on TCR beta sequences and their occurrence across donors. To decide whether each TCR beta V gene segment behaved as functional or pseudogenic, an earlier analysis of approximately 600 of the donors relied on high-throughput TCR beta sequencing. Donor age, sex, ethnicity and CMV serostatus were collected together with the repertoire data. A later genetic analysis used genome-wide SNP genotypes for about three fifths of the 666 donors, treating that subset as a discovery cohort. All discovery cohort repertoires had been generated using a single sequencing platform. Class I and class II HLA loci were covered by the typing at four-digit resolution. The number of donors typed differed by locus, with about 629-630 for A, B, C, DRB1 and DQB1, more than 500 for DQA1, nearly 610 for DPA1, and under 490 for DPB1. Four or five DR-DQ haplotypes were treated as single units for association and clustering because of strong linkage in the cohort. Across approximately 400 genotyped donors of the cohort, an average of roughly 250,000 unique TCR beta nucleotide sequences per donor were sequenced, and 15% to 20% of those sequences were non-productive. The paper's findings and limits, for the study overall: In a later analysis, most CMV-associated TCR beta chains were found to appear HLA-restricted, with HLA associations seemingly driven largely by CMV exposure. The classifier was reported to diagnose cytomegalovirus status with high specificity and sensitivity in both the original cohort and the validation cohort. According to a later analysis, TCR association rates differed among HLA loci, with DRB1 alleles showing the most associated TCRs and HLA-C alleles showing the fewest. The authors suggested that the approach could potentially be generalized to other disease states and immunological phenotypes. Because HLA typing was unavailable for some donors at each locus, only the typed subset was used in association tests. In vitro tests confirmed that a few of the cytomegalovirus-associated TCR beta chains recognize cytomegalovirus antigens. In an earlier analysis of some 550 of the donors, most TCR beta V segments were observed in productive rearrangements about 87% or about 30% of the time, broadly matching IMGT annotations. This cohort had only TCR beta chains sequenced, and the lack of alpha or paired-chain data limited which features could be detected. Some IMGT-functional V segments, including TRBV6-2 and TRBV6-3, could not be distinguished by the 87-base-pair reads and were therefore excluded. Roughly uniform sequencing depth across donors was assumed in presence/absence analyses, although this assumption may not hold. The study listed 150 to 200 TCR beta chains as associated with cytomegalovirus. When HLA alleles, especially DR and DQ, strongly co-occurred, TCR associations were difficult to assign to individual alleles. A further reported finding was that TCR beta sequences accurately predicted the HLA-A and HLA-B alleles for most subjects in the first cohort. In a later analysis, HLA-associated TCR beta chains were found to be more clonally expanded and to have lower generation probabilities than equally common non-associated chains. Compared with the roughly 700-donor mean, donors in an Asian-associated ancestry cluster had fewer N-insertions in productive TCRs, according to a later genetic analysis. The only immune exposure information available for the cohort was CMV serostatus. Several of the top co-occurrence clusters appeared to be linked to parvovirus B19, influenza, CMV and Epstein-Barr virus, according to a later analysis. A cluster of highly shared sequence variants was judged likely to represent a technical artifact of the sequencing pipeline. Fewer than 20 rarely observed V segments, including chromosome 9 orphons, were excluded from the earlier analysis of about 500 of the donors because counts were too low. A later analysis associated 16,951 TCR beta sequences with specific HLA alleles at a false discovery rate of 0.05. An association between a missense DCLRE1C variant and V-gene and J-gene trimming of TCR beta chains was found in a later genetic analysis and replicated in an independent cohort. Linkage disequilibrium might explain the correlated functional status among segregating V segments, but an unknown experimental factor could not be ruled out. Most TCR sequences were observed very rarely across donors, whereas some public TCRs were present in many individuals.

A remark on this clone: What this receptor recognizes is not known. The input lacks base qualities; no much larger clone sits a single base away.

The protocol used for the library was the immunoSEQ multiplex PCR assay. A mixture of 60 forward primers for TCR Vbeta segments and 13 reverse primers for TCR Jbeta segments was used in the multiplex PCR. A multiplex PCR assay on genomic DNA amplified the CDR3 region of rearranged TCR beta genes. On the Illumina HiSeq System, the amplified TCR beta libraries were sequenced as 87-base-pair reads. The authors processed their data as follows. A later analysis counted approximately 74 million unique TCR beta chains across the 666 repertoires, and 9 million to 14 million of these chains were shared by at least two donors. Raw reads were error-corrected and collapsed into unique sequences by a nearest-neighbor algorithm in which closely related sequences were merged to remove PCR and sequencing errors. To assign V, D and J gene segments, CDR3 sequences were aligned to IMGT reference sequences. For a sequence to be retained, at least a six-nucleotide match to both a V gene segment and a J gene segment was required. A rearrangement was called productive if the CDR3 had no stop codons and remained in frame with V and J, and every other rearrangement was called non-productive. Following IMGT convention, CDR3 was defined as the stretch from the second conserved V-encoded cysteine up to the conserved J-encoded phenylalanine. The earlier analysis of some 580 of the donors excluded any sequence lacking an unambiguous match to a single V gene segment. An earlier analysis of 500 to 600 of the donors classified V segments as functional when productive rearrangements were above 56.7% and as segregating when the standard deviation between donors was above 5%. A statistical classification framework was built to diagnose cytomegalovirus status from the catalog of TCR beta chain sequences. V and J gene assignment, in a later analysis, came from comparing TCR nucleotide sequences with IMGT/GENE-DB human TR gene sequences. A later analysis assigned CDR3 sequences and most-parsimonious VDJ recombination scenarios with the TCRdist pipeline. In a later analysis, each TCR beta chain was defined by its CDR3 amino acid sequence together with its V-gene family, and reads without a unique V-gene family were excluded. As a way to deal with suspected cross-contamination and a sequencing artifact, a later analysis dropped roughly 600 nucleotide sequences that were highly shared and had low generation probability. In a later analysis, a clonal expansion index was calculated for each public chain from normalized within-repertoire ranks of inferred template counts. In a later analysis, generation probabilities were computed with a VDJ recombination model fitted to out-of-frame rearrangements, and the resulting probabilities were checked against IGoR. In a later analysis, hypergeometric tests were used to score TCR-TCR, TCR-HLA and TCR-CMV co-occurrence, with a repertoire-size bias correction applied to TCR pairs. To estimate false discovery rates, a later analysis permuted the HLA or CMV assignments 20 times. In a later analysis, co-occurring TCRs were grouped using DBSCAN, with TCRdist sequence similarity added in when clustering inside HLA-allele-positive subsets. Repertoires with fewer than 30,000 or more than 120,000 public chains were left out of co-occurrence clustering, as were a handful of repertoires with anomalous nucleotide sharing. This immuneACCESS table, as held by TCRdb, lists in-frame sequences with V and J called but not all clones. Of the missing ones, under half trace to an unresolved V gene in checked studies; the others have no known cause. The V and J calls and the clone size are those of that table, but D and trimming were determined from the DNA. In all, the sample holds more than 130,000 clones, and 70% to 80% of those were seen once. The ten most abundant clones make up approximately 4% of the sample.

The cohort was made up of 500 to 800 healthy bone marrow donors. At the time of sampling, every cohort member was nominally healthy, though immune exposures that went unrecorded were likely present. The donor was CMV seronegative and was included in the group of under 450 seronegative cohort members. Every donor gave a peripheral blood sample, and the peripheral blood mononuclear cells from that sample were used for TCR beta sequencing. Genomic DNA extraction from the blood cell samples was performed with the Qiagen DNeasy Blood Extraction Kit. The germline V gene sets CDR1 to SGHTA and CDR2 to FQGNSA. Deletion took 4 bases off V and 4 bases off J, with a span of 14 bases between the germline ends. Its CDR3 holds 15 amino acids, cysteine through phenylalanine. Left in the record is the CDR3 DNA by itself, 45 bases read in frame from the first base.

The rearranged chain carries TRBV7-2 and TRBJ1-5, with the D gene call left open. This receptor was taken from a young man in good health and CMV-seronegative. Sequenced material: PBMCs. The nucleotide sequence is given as TGTGCCAGCAGCTCCCATGGACTGCAGAATCAGCCCCAGCATTTT. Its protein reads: CASSSHGLQNQPQHF.